The 18 T cell receptor beta chains given below trace back to one sample, sequenced in a study of monozygotic twins with inflammatory bowel disease (dated by TCRdb to between 2018 and 2021). Libraries were made using 5' RACE. The sequencing machine was an Illumina HiSeq 2500. TCRdb reprocessed the public reads and reports one entry per CDR3 protein sequence, without DNA. This sample's table contains a few hundred thousand distinct CDR3 sequences. The ten biggest clones cover roughly 2.6% of the sample. The sample was blood. All receptors derive from a human donor with ulcerative colitis or Crohn's disease, or a healthy co-twin of an affected twin (not recorded which).

The V call is TRBV4-2, the J call TRBJ2-2; TCRdb lists TRBD2, though no DNA is available to test this call. Germline assignment: CDR1 LGHNA and CDR2 YNFKEQ. The CDR3 sequence is 17 residues long. CDR3 in amino acids: CASSQSVGLERAGELFF.

The chain combines TRBV5-1 with TRBJ1-1; TCRdb picks TRBD1, but there is no DNA to check that call. Germline V gives CDR1 SGHRS, CDR2 YFSETQ. This CDR3 has 18 residues. This chain's CDR3 is CASSLEGTGGVYTGEAFF.

The chain joins TRBV5-1 to TRBJ1-4. CDR1 and CDR2 (germline): SGHRS, YFSETQ. The CDR3 sequence is 14 residues long. The CDR3 region is CASSLDLGDEKLFF. Combining the CDR3 with reference TRBV5-1 and TRBJ1-4 gives the whole variable domain KAGVTQTPRYLIKTRGQQVTLSCSPISGHRSVSWYQQTPGQGLQFLFEYFSETQRNKGNFPGRFSGRQFSNSRSEMNVSTLELGDSALYLCASSLDLGDEKLFFGSGTQLSVL.

J is TRBJ1-5 and V is TRBV7-2. Germline lookup yields CDR1 SGHTA and CDR2 FQGNSA. This CDR3 has 12 residues. The CDR3 region is CASTDSNQPQHF.

V and J are TRBV7-2 and TRBJ2-5; TCRdb reports TRBD1, a call that lacks DNA to check it against. The CDR3 has 14 residues. CDR1 and CDR2 from the germline V gene are SGHTA and FQGNSA. CDR3 residues: CASSLGGRQETQYF.

This CDR3 is CASSLVARISGNEQFF. The chain employs TRBV5-1 and TRBJ2-1. Per germline, CDR1 SGHRS and CDR2 YFSETQ. The CDR3 consists of 16 residues.

The CDR3 here is CACNPGLAFSEQYF. The gene calls are TRBV30 and TRBJ2-7; TCRdb gives TRBD2 as the D gene, but with no DNA this cannot be confirmed. Germline loops: CDR1 GTSNPN, CDR2 SVGIG (reference sequence). The CDR3 extends over 14 amino acids.

V usage is TRBV7-9 and J usage is TRBJ1-6; TCRdb's assignment of TRBD1 cannot be checked, as there is no DNA. The V gene's germline CDR1 is SEHNR and CDR2 FQNEAQ (reference sequence). The CDR3 spans 16 residues. CDR3 residues: CASQGGSTRYNSPLHF.

The CDR3 sequence: CASNKKGAADTQYF. The gene calls are TRBV3-1 and TRBJ2-3; no DNA is available, so the TRBD1 call from TCRdb remains unchecked. There are 14 residues in the CDR3. Germline CDR1 LGHDT, CDR2 YNNKEL (reference sequence).

The J gene is TRBJ2-1, the V gene TRBV5-1; TCRdb picks TRBD1, but there is no DNA to check that call. The CDR3 is 14 residues long. Germline CDR1 SGHRS, CDR2 YFSETQ. The chain's CDR3 is CASRTTVRPNEQFF.

The rearrangement uses TRBV7-2 and TRBJ1-2. Germline V CDR1 and CDR2: SGHTA, FQGNSA. CDR3 size: 16 residues. Here the CDR3 reads CASSPQYGQAYYGYTF.

The chain couples TRBV6-2 or TRBV6-3 to TRBJ2-5; TCRdb's D gene call, TRBD2, goes unchecked for lack of DNA. CDR3 length equals 15 residues. Germline values: CDR1 MNHEY, CDR2 SVGEGT. The CDR3 reads CASSFGTAREETQYF.

This chain connects TRBV11-1 to TRBJ1-6. Per germline, CDR1 SGHAT and CDR2 FQDESV (reference sequence). CDR3 size: 15 residues. The CDR3 here is CASSLGAAYNSPLHF. Full variable domain (remainder filled in from reference TRBV11-1 and TRBJ1-6): EAEVAQSPRYKITEKSQAVAFWCDPISGHATLYWYRQILGQGPELLVQFQDESVVDDSQLPKDRFSAERLKGVDSTLKIQPAELGDSAMYLCASSLGAAYNSPLHFGNGTRLTVT.

The chain links TRBV6-2 or TRBV6-3 to TRBJ1-4. Germline CDR1 reads MNHEY; CDR2 reads SVGEGT. This CDR3 comprises 17 residues. This chain's CDR3 is CASSKAPRGQRDEKLFF.

The V and J genes are TRBV20-1 and TRBJ2-1; TCRdb names TRBD2, which stays unverified in the absence of DNA. Germline V gives CDR1 DFQATT, CDR2 SNEGSKA (reference sequence). This CDR3 spans 14 amino acids. The chain's CDR3 is CSASNTQGHNEQFF.

The V and J genes are TRBV4-1 and TRBJ2-5. This CDR3 has 12 amino acids. Germline V lookup: CDR1 MGHRA, CDR2 YSYEKL. This CDR3 reads CASSQTAETQYF.

The CDR3: CASSLDLRQAYEQYF. The V call is TRBV5-4, the J call TRBJ2-7; absent DNA, TCRdb's TRBD1 call cannot be checked. Germline V gene data show CDR1 as SGHNT and CDR2 as YYREEE (reference sequence). The CDR3 totals 15 residues.

The rearrangement links TRBV24-1 to TRBJ1-2. Looked up from germline, CDR1 is KGHDR and CDR2 is SFDVKD. There are 12 residues in the CDR3. The CDR3 sequence: CATSEKSYGYTF.